Presented here are 14 T cell receptor beta chains from one specimen sequenced in a study of cytotoxic CD8 clonotypes in ibrutinib-treated CLL. Sequencing was performed with immunoSEQ multiplex PCR; in TCRdb, only in-frame clones are kept and a portion is missing. The sample has 55,000 to 80,000 clones, 90% seen once; the top ten hold around 3.1%. The input for sequencing was PBMCs, taken after 12 months of ibrutinib treatment. The source of these receptors is a human donor with chronic lymphocytic leukemia.

The chain uses TRBV7-2 and TRBJ2-7; the D is unclear. This CDR3 region has 15 residues. Germline CDR1 SGHTA, CDR2 FQGNSA. Trimming shortened V by 2 bases and J by 0 bases, and 11 bases separated the two germline ends. The CDR3 sequence: CASSLISADSYEQYF. The CDR3 DNA reads as TGTGCCAGCAGCTTAATTTCGGCCGACTCCTACGAGCAGTACTTC. The full variable domain, with the rest looked up from reference TRBV7-2 and TRBJ2-7, is GAGVSQSPSNKVTEKGKDVELRCDPISGHTALYWYRQSLGQGLEFLIYFQGNSAPDKSGLPSDRFSAERTGGSVSTLTIQRTQQEDSAVYLCASSLISADSYEQYFGPGTRLTVT.

Only one count was recorded for this clone. The J gene is TRBJ2-3, the V gene TRBV6-1; TRBD1 matches 12 bases. The CDR3 loop spans 14 amino acids. CDR1 and CDR2 from the germline V gene are MNHNS and SASEGT. V trimming: 8 bases; J trimming: 10 bases; junction bases outside the gene matches: 10. CDR3: CASLTGTGGMAQYF. The CDR3 coding sequence is TGTGCCAGCCTCACCGGGACAGGGGGCATGGCGCAGTATTTT.

The rearrangement uses TRBV4-1 and TRBJ1-1; maybe TRBD1 (5 bases). The CDR3 runs 15 residues. V was trimmed by 1 base and J by 7 bases, leaving 16 bases between them. The germline gives CDR1 MGHRA, CDR2 YSYEKL. In nucleotides, the CDR3 is TGCGCCAGCAGCCAAGTGATGGGGGTCGAGGGTGAAGCTTTCTTT. Translating gives CASSQVMGVEGEAFF.

This chain joins TRBV5-1 and TRBJ2-5; TRBD2 matches 16 bases. After removal of 4 bases from V and 5 bases from J, the junction contained 2 bases not matched to a gene. This CDR3 region has 15 residues. Germline CDR1 and CDR2: SGHRS and YFSETQ. CDR3 sequence (DNA): TGCGCCAGCAGCACGGGACTAGCGGGAGGGGAGACCCAGTACTTC. Translated: CASSTGLAGGETQYF.

The J gene is TRBJ2-7, the V gene TRBV19, with a weak D call TRBD1 (5 bases). The germline gives CDR1 LNHDA, CDR2 SQIVND (reference sequence). This CDR3 is built from 15 residues. The V end was cut by 6 bases, the J end by 0 bases, with 15 bases between. The CDR3 region has the DNA TGTGCCAGTAGCATGGGGCGATCGAGCTCCTACGAGCAGTACTTC. This sequence encodes CASSMGRSSSYEQYF.

V gene TRBV6-1 combines with J gene TRBJ2-3, with a possible D match to TRBD2 (7 bases). Germline CDR1 and CDR2: MNHNS and SASEGT. V was trimmed by 10 bases and J by 6 bases, leaving 20 bases between them. This CDR3 is 14 amino acids long. The CDR3 spells CAITQVGGRDTQYF. CDR3 nucleotide sequence: TGTGCCATCACCCAGGTCGGGGGGCGGGATACGCAGTATTTT.

The chain couples TRBV7-2 to TRBJ2-7; a possible D gene is TRBD2 (6 bases). The ends were cut back, 5 bases at V and 1 base at J, with 18 bases in the middle. Per germline, CDR1 SGHTA and CDR2 FQGNSA. This CDR3 has 16 amino acids. Here the CDR3 reads CASSPPGLAPSYEQYF. In DNA, the CDR3 is TGTGCCAGCAGCCCCCCGGGGCTAGCGCCATCCTACGAGCAGTACTTC. The whole variable domain, remainder taken from reference TRBV7-2 and TRBJ2-7, is GAGVSQSPSNKVTEKGKDVELRCDPISGHTALYWYRQSLGQGLEFLIYFQGNSAPDKSGLPSDRFSAERTGGSVSTLTIQRTQQEDSAVYLCASSPPGLAPSYEQYFGPGTRLTVT.

The chain recombines TRBV7-8 with TRBJ1-1; no clear D gene. Per the germline V gene, CDR1 is SGHVS and CDR2 is FQNEAQ. Trimming pared 2 bases from V and 6 bases from J, leaving 19 bases between. There are 16 residues in the CDR3. In DNA, the CDR3 is TGTGCCAGCAGCTTAATACTCGGACCCCGAGGGTCTGAAGCTTTCTTT. Translated: CASSLILGPRGSEAFF.

The V and J genes are TRBV6-5 and TRBJ1-1; D call uncertain. Trimming pared 2 bases from V and 0 bases from J, leaving 4 bases between. Germline CDR1 is MNHEY and CDR2 is SVGAGI. The CDR3 is 13 residues long. Here the CDR3 DNA reads TGTGCCAGCAGTTACACCATGAACACTGAAGCTTTCTTT. Translated, it gives CASSYTMNTEAFF.

V usage is TRBV10-3 and J usage is TRBJ2-5, with no clear D. The CDR3 loop spans 15 amino acids. Trimming took off 2 bases at V and 1 base at J, with 11 bases between the two ends. Germline loops: CDR1 ENHRY, CDR2 SYGVKD. CDR3 in amino acids: CAISEGVASQETQYF. DNA of the CDR3: TGTGCCATCAGTGAGGGGGTGGCGTCCCAAGAGACCCAGTACTTC.

V is TRBV5-5 and J is TRBJ2-3; tentatively, D is TRBD1 (5 bases). V dropped 1 base and J dropped 4 bases, with 10 bases sitting between them. CDR1 is SGHKS, CDR2 YYEKEE, per germline (reference sequence). This CDR3 spans 14 amino acids. Here the CDR3 DNA reads TGTGCCAGCAGCTTGCAGGGTCCCCCAGATACGCAGTATTTT. It encodes CASSLQGPPDTQYF.

The chain uses TRBV10-3 and TRBJ2-7; 8 bases fit TRBD1. The CDR3 has 14 amino acids. V lost 3 bases to trimming and J lost 2 bases; unmatched junction nucleotides: 3. Germline loops: CDR1 ENHRY, CDR2 SYGVKD. CDR3 in DNA: TGTGCCATCAGTGACGGACAGGGCACCTACGAGCAGTACTTC. Its translation is CAISDGQGTYEQYF.

V usage is TRBV15 and J usage is TRBJ2-2; maybe TRBD1 (5 bases). Trimming left V 3 bases short and J 6 bases short, with 23 bases between. The CDR3 totals 18 residues. Looked up from germline, CDR1 is LNHNV and CDR2 is YYDKDF (reference sequence). This CDR3 reads CATSRTRIGAFFPGELFF. CDR3 in DNA: TGTGCCACCAGCAGGACCAGAATAGGGGCTTTCTTTCCCGGGGAGCTGTTTTTT.

V is TRBV9 and J is TRBJ2-1; 13 bases line up with TRBD2. In germline, CDR1 is SGDLS, CDR2 YYNGEE. The CDR3 is made up of 16 amino acids. The ends lost 0 bases at V and 15 bases at J; junction bases unmatched: 12. CDR3 loop: CASSVGAPGTSGNLFF. The DNA of the CDR3 is TGTGCCAGCAGCGTAGGAGCTCCTGGGACTAGCGGGAATCTGTTCTTC.